This T cell receptor beta chain appears in the sequencing data of a study of shared clonotypes between healthy human individuals. Naive CD8 cells lacked CD45RO, underwent positive selection for CCR7 and left out terminally differentiated effector memory CD45RA+ cells. Repertoires were generated with immunoSEQ multiplex PCR, while TCRdb's copy carries only in-frame clones and drops some. The data contain fewer than 800,000 clones, around 90% of them seen just once; the ten biggest clones take up nearly 25%. This CDR3 region has 19 residues. Sequences were obtained from naive CD8+ T cells sorted from blood. The rearrangement joins TRBV21-1 to TRBJ2-2; the table assigns TRBD1, which was not confirmed against the DNA. TRBV21-1 is a documented pseudogene. This sequence was found in a man aged 30-40 years in good health. CDR3 in DNA: TGTGCCAGCAGCAAATCACCGGAAAAGCACAGGTTTAACACCGGGGAGCTGTTTTTT. It translates to CASSKSPEKHRFNTGELFF.